The sample holds many counts of the clone carrying this TCR beta chain. The treatment: skin biopsy from PPD injection site in Mantoux-positive individual. The library had UMIs added by 3' ligation of an oligonucleotide to TCR cDNA. Four PCR rounds used nested alpha and beta constant region primers plus the SP2 primer. TCRdb re-called the UMI-ligation and nested PCR reads with MiXCR, one entry per CDR3 protein. This table holds around 13,000 distinct CDR3 sequences, more than 4% found once. The data derive from a study of naive and memory T cell subsets. The J segment lost 3 bases and the V segment lost 5 bases, leaving 16 bases of the junction unmatched. The CDR3 sequence is 16 residues long. The germline V gene has CDR1 DFQATT and CDR2 SNEGSKA (reference sequence).

The receptor comes from an adult in good health. This specimen was skin, taken from a tuberculin skin test site. The J gene is TRBJ2-7, the V gene TRBV20-1, with 7 bases that match TRBD1. CDR3 sequence: CSAFKLGTADLYEQYF. CDR3 sequence (DNA): TGCAGTGCTTTTAAGCTTGGGACAGCAGACCTCTACGAGCAGTACTTC.